The rows below give T cell receptor beta chains drawn from one sample of a study of blood T cells in healthy people across ages. TCRdb re-called the 5' RACE reads through MiXCR, storing one row per CDR3 protein. This sample has 1.5 million to 2 million distinct CDR3 sequences, with 28% found just once. The sample consisted of blood. These receptors originate from a woman younger than 45 in good health. Both conserved end residues are part of each CDR3. D genes are given only for firm matches. Only part of the rows carry a size: once, few, many, or a class if the clone is expanded.

abundance	v_gene	d_gene	j_gene	CDR3nt	CDR3aa
few	TRBV20-1	TRBD1	TRBJ2-7	TGCAGTGCGAACAGGGGGCTCTCCGAGCAGTACTTC	CSANRGLSEQYF
.	TRBV4-3	TRBD1	TRBJ2-7	TGCTCCAGCAGCCAGGACTCCAGGGGGCCCTACGAGCAGTACTTC	CSSSQDSRGPYEQYF
few	TRBV12-3/TRBV12-4	.	TRBJ2-3	TGTGCCAGCACACCCCCGGGAGAAGTGGATACGCAGTATTTT	CASTPPGEVDTQYF
.	TRBV10-3	.	TRBJ2-7	TGTGCCATCAGTGAGTCCGAAGCTACCTACGAGCAGTACTTC	CAISESEATYEQYF
few	TRBV12-3/TRBV12-4	TRBD1	TRBJ2-2	TGTGCCAGCAGTACCCGACAGGGGTCCGGGGAGCTGTTTTTT	CASSTRQGSGELFF
.	TRBV27	TRBD1	TRBJ2-3	TGTGCCAGCAGTTCCGCGGTAGGGGGCAGCGATACGCAGTATTTT	CASSSAVGGSDTQYF
.	TRBV9	TRBD1	TRBJ1-1	TGTGCCAGCAGCGCCGGGACAGGGGGCGACCACACTGAAGCTTTCTTT	CASSAGTGGDHTEAFF
once	TRBV7-2	.	TRBJ1-5	TGTGCCAGCAGAGACAACGGCGGTCAGCCCCAGCATTTT	CASRDNGGQPQHF
.	TRBV10-3	.	TRBJ1-5	TGTGCCATCAGTGAGTCGATGGGGAGTGGCAATCAGCCCCAGCATTTT	CAISESMGSGNQPQHF
many	TRBV4-1	.	TRBJ1-2	TGCGCCAGCAGCCAAGATGGGCAGCCCTCAAGAGGCTACACCTTC	CASSQDGQPSRGYTF
many	TRBV6-2/TRBV6-3	.	TRBJ2-7	TGTGCCAGCAGTTACGTCGAAGGGGGGCAGTACTTC	CASSYVEGGQYF
.	TRBV7-9	.	TRBJ2-7	TGTGCCAGCAGCCCCTCATCCCGGAGTCCCTCCTACGAGCAGTACTTC	CASSPSSRSPSYEQYF